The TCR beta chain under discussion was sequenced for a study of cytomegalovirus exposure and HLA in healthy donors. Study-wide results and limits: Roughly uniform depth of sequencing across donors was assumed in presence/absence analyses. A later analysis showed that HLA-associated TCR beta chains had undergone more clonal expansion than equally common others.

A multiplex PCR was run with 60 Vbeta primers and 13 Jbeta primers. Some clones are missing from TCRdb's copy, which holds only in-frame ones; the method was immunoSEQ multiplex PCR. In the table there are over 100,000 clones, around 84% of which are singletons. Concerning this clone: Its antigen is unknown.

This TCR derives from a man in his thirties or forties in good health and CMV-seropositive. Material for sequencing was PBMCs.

The CDR3 nucleotides read TGTGCCAGTAGACGGACAGGGGCAATAGGAAAACTGTTTTTT. It is translated as CASRRTGAIGKLFF. The V call is TRBV19, the J call TRBJ1-4; 9 nucleotides line up with TRBD1. CDR3 length: 14 residues. After removal of 6 bases from V and 10 bases from J, the junction contained 9 bases not matched to a gene. Germline lookup yields CDR1 LNHDA and CDR2 SQIVND (reference sequence).